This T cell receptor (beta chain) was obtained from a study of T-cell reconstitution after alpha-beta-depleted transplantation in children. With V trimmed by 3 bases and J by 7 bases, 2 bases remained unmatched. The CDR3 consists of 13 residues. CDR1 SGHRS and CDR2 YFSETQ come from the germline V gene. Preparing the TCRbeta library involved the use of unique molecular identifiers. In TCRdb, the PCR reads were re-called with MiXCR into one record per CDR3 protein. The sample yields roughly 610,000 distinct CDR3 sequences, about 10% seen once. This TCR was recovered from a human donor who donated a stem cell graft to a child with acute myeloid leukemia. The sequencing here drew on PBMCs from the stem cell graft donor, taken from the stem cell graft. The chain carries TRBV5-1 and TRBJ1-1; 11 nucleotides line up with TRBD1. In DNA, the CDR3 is TGCGCCAGCAGCTCCGGGACAGGGGGTGAAGCTTTCTTT. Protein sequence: CASSSGTGGEAFF. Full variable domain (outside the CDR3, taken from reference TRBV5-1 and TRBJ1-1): KAGVTQTPRYLIKTRGQQVTLSCSPISGHRSVSWYQQTPGQGLQFLFEYFSETQRNKGNFPGRFSGRQFSNSRSEMNVSTLELGDSALYLCASSSGTGGEAFFGQGTRLTVV.